The source of this T cell receptor beta chain is a study of shared clonotypes between healthy human individuals. The ends were cut back, 2 bases at V and 9 bases at J, with 13 bases in the middle. From germline, CDR1 is MNHNY and CDR2 SVGAGI (reference sequence). The CDR3 has 13 residues. Study-wide points: With a few donors compared, approximately 5.5% of naive CD4 clonotypes were shared.

Here immunoSEQ multiplex PCR was the method, and the copy in TCRdb shows in-frame clones only, minus some. The sample contains about 1,900,000 clones, about 95% of which appear only once. Comments on this clone: Its antigen is unknown.

Only CD45RO-negative cells positively selected for CCR7 counted as naive CD8 cells, so terminally differentiated effector memory CD45RA+ cells were excluded. Healthy HIV-negative adults without recent acute infections or vaccinations served as donors. Donors comprised only Caucasian adults living in Nashville, Tennessee. Sequencing was performed on naive CD8+ T cells sorted from blood. The source is a man aged 18 to 30 in good health. The V and J genes are TRBV6-6 and TRBJ1-1, with D possibly being TRBD1 (5 bases). The CDR3 DNA reads TGTGCCAGCAGTTACCTCCAAGGGGATAAAGCTTTCTTT. It yields the protein CASSYLQGDKAFF.